A selection of T cell receptor beta chains follows, all from one sample in a study of cytomegalovirus exposure and HLA in healthy donors. The table came from immunoSEQ multiplex PCR; TCRdb's copy has only in-frame clones and leaves some out. Of around 150,000 clones listed, roughly four fifths are singletons. Specimen: PBMCs. Every receptor here comes from a male donor in good health and CMV-seropositive. Both conserved end residues are part of each CDR3. A D gene is named only where the DNA matches it firmly. Some rows mark clone size as missing; the rest say once, few, many or name a class of expanded clone.

TRBV5-1	.	TRBD1	TRBJ1-4	CASSLDRAGGKLFF	TGCGCCAGCAGCTTAGACAGGGCAGGGGGGAAACTGTTTTTT
TRBV10-3	.	.	TRBJ1-5	CAIRDSSVSNQPQHF	TGTGCCATCAGGGACAGTTCCGTTAGCAATCAGCCCCAGCATTTT
TRBV18	.	TRBD1	TRBJ2-5	CASSRGQGAETQYF	TGTGCCAGCTCACGTGGACAGGGGGCGGAGACCCAGTACTTC
TRBV4-3	.	.	TRBJ1-5	CASSQDLGGADSNQPQHF	TGCGCCAGCAGCCAAGATCTAGGGGGGGCCGATAGCAATCAGCCCCAGCATTTT
TRBV28	.	.	TRBJ1-2	CASSLLGQTKKGGYTF	TGTGCCAGCAGTTTACTTGGACAGACCAAGAAGGGTGGCTACACCTTC
TRBV10-1	few	.	TRBJ1-2	CASSESENYGYTF	TGCGCCAGCAGTGAGTCGGAGAACTATGGCTACACCTTC
TRBV30	.	.	TRBJ1-6	CAWSAGNSPLHF	TGTGCCTGGAGTGCAGGGAATTCACCCCTCCACTTT
TRBV11-3	.	.	TRBJ2-3	CASSPEGAGTDTQYF	TGTGCCAGCAGCCCTGAAGGGGCTGGCACAGATACGCAGTATTTT
TRBV13	once	TRBD1	TRBJ2-1	CASSWTGGQFF	TGTGCCAGCAGCTGGACAGGCGGGCAGTTCTTC
TRBV6-1	.	.	TRBJ1-5	CASRTHISNQPQHF	TGTGCCAGCAGAACACATATTAGCAATCAGCCCCAGCATTTT
TRBV7-9	.	.	TRBJ1-1	CASSSETGHTNTEAFF	TGTGCCAGCAGCTCCGAGACCGGACACACGAACACTGAAGCTTTCTTT
TRBV5-6	once	.	TRBJ2-7	CASSLGGSVSYEQYF	TGTGCCAGCAGCTTGGGGGGCTCGGTCTCCTACGAGCAGTACTTC
TRBV11-2	once	.	TRBJ2-7	CASSLGAAQYF	TGTGCCAGCAGCTTAGGGGCAGCCCAGTACTTC
TRBV7-2	.	TRBD1	TRBJ1-2	CASSPRQGEYGYTF	TGTGCCAGCAGTCCCAGACAGGGAGAGTATGGCTACACCTTC
TRBV5-1	.	TRBD2	TRBJ2-3	CASAEGTSATTDTQYF	TGCGCCAGTGCCGAAGGGACTAGCGCTACCACAGATACGCAGTATTTT
TRBV5-6	.	TRBD2	TRBJ2-2	CASSGTSGAKNWVGELFF	TGTGCCAGCAGCGGGACTAGCGGGGCGAAAAATTGGGTCGGGGAGCTGTTTTTT
TRBV10-3	.	TRBD1	TRBJ2-5	CAISTGGGETQYF	TGTGCCATCAGCACAGGGGGAGGAGAGACCCAGTACTTC
TRBV5-1	.	.	TRBJ2-6	CASSLSGANVLTF	TGCGCCAGCAGCCTCTCTGGGGCCAACGTCCTGACTTTC
TRBV27	.	.	TRBJ2-7	CASSLSWGGPYEQYF	TGTGCCAGCAGTTTATCGTGGGGGGGCCCCTACGAGCAGTACTTC
TRBV27	few	TRBD1	TRBJ1-1	CASSPGQDPNTEAFF	TGTGCCAGCAGTCCGGGACAGGACCCGAACACTGAAGCTTTCTTT
TRBV10-3	.	TRBD1	TRBJ1-2	CATQGQDYGYTF	TGTGCCACCCAGGGACAGGACTATGGCTACACCTTC
TRBV5-8	once	TRBD1	TRBJ1-2	CASSRDRNYGYTF	TGTGCCAGCAGCCGGGACAGGAACTATGGCTACACCTTC
TRBV11-2	.	.	TRBJ1-3	CASSSRLSSRDTIYF	TGTGCCAGCAGCTCAAGACTGTCTTCGAGGGACACCATATATTTT
TRBV28	.	TRBD1	TRBJ1-5	CASSYGTGAQPQHF	TGTGCCAGCAGTTACGGGACAGGGGCTCAGCCCCAGCATTTT
TRBV5-1	.	TRBD1	TRBJ2-1	CASSLTGQGGSYNEQFF	TGCGCCAGCAGCTTGACAGGACAGGGTGGTTCCTACAATGAGCAGTTCTTC
TRBV4-1	.	.	TRBJ1-1	CASSQEATGDTEAFF	TGCGCCAGCAGCCAAGAGGCTACGGGGGACACTGAAGCTTTCTTT
TRBV13	.	TRBD1	TRBJ1-2	CASSLAAGGHYGYTF	TGTGCCAGCAGCTTAGCAGCAGGGGGTCACTATGGCTACACCTTC
TRBV6-5	once	.	TRBJ1-2	CASSSSGAVGSYGYTF	TGTGCCAGCAGTTCCTCGGGGGCGGTGGGGAGCTATGGCTACACCTTC
TRBV5-1	.	.	TRBJ1-1	CASTADIPRGNTEAFF	TGCGCCAGCACTGCCGATATCCCAAGGGGAAACACTGAAGCTTTCTTT
TRBV4-3	.	.	TRBJ1-2	CASSHVVQGDRGYTF	TGCGCCAGCAGCCACGTTGTACAGGGAGATCGTGGCTACACCTTC
TRBV11-2	.	.	TRBJ2-2	CASSLDRGTGELFF	TGTGCCAGCAGCTTAGATAGGGGAACCGGGGAGCTGTTTTTT
TRBV29-1	few	TRBD1	TRBJ1-2	CSVLRQGRGYGYTF	TGCAGCGTCTTACGACAGGGGCGCGGCTATGGCTACACCTTC
TRBV5-4	once	TRBD1	TRBJ1-1	CASSPDTGGAFF	TGTGCCAGCAGCCCAGACACAGGGGGGGCTTTCTTT
TRBV11-3	.	.	TRBJ2-3	CASSLAADTQYF	TGTGCCAGCAGCTTAGCAGCAGATACGCAGTATTTT
TRBV5-1	.	TRBD2	TRBJ2-3	CASSSGLAGGSDTQYF	TGCGCCAGCAGCTCCGGGCTAGCGGGGGGTTCAGATACGCAGTATTTT
TRBV18	.	.	TRBJ2-3	CASSLFSSTDTQYF	TGTGCCAGCTCACTATTTTCTAGCACAGATACGCAGTATTTT
TRBV10-1	.	TRBD1	TRBJ2-5	CASSRTGNQETQYF	TGCGCCAGCAGCCGGACAGGGAACCAAGAGACCCAGTACTTC
TRBV9	.	.	TRBJ1-1	CASSVPGANTEAFF	TGTGCCAGCAGCGTACCAGGGGCGAACACTGAAGCTTTCTTT
TRBV7-7	.	.	TRBJ2-2	CASSFHTGELFF	TGTGCCAGCAGCTTTCATACCGGGGAGCTGTTTTTT
TRBV5-4	few	.	TRBJ2-1	CASSRTSSYNEQFF	TGTGCCAGCAGTAGAACTAGCTCCTACAATGAGCAGTTCTTC
TRBV5-6	few	TRBD2	TRBJ2-7	CASSLVRLAGDEQYF	TGTGCCAGCAGCTTGGTTCGCCTAGCGGGAGACGAGCAGTACTTC
TRBV19	once	.	TRBJ1-2	CASSIEGNYGYTF	TGTGCCAGTAGTATCGAGGGAAACTATGGCTACACCTTC
TRBV5-6	.	.	TRBJ2-2	CASSPGGLATGELFF	TGTGCCAGCAGCCCGGGCGGACTCGCCACCGGGGAGCTGTTTTTT
TRBV29-1	.	.	TRBJ2-3	CSVEMGGPSGDTQYF	TGCAGCGTTGAAATGGGGGGACCCTCGGGAGATACGCAGTATTTT
TRBV30	.	TRBD1	TRBJ1-5	CAWRSPSGTGDQPQHF	TGTGCCTGGAGATCACCCTCCGGGACAGGGGACCAGCCCCAGCATTTT
TRBV4-1	.	.	TRBJ2-7	CASSQGRLEAYEQYF	TGCGCCAGCAGCCAAGGACGACTAGAAGCCTACGAGCAGTACTTC
TRBV5-4	.	.	TRBJ2-5	CASSLVAGLGETQYF	TGTGCCAGCAGCTTGGTCGCGGGGCTCGGGGAGACCCAGTACTTC
TRBV6-1	.	TRBD2	TRBJ2-1	CASSEALASGMVYNEQFF	TGTGCCAGCAGTGAAGCGTTGGCTAGCGGGATGGTTTACAATGAGCAGTTCTTC
TRBV5-1	.	.	TRBJ2-2	CASRAGETGELFF	TGCGCCAGCAGGGCAGGGGAGACCGGGGAGCTGTTTTTT
TRBV6-1	.	.	TRBJ1-3	CASRSIQGDGNTIYF	TGTGCCAGCAGGAGCATACAGGGTGATGGAAACACCATATATTTT
TRBV6-5	.	TRBD2	TRBJ2-7	CASSYSIGGSFYEQYF	TGTGCCAGCAGTTACTCGATTGGCGGGAGTTTCTACGAGCAGTACTTC
TRBV5-6	.	TRBD1	TRBJ2-7	CASIGTGGSYEQYF	TGTGCCAGCATCGGGACAGGGGGCTCCTACGAGCAGTACTTC
TRBV19	.	.	TRBJ1-1	CASSTTRHAEAFF	TGTGCCAGTAGTACTACCCGACACGCTGAAGCTTTCTTT
TRBV27	once	.	TRBJ2-7	CASSSLKSSYEQYF	TGTGCCAGCAGTTCGCTCAAAAGCTCCTACGAGCAGTACTTC
TRBV7-2	few	.	TRBJ2-1	CASSRFGQYNEQFF	TGTGCCAGCAGCCGATTCGGACAGTACAATGAGCAGTTCTTC
TRBV18	few	TRBD1	TRBJ1-5	CASSGQGDQPQHF	TGTGCCAGCTCCGGACAGGGCGATCAGCCCCAGCATTTT
TRBV11-3	.	.	TRBJ2-1	CASSRGLSWGNEQFF	TGTGCCAGCAGCCGCGGACTCTCATGGGGCAATGAGCAGTTCTTC
TRBV19	few	.	TRBJ2-5	CASSGGSQETQYF	TGTGCCAGTAGTGGCGGCAGTCAAGAGACCCAGTACTTC
TRBV7-9	.	.	TRBJ1-1	CASSLYDGDTEAFF	TGTGCCAGCAGCTTATACGACGGGGACACTGAAGCTTTCTTT